This T cell receptor beta chain was observed in a study of long-term antiretroviral therapy in people with HIV. The CDR3 consists of 15 residues. V shed 0 bases and J shed 3 bases, with 13 bases lying between them. The V gene's germline CDR1 is SGDLS and CDR2 YYNGEE. At survey level, the immunoSEQ assay was run in its v3.0 version. Assay: immunoSEQ multiplex PCR; the TCRdb copy retains only in-frame clones and omits some. The profile shows 30,000 to 40,000 clones, around 83% of them singletons. The sample here was unsorted PBMCs, taken 1 year after starting antiretroviral therapy. The receptor's source is a man between 18 and 35 years old with HIV. This chain joins TRBV9 and TRBJ2-7; D is unresolved. CDR3 protein: CASSVGSGGFYEQYF. CDR3 nucleotides: TGTGCCAGCAGCGTAGGGAGTGGCGGATTCTACGAGCAGTACTTC.